The 26 T cell receptor beta chains below come from one sample, sequenced in a study of blood T cells in healthy people across ages. Together with a sample-barcoded 5' primer, a J-beta primer mix was included in a second PCR lasting about 7 to 11 cycles. From the 5' RACE reads, TCRdb called clonotypes with MiXCR, one entry per CDR3 protein. The table lists 750,000 to 1,000,000 distinct CDR3 sequences, about 29% of them singletons. These same data were also listed under a study on T cells of mothers and their children.

Sequences were obtained from blood. The receptors were gathered from a woman aged 40 to 49 in good health.

There are many counts of this clonotype. The rearrangement uses TRBV7-9 and TRBJ1-2; TRBD1 is a possible D gene (5 bases). Trimming took 4 bases from V and 4 from J, leaving 13 bases between them. This CDR3 spans 14 amino acids. Germline V lookup: CDR1 SEHNR, CDR2 FQNEAQ (reference sequence). The CDR3 DNA is TGTGCCAGCAGCTCCTTGACAGTAAGCTATGGCTACACCTTC. This encodes CASSSLTVSYGYTF.

With regard to this clonotype: This may arise from a read error, as a much more abundant clone is one base away. This chain uses TRBV29-1 with TRBJ2-1; D is uncertain. Germline V gene lookup returns CDR1 SQVTM and CDR2 ANQGSEA. Between the trimmed V and J ends, which lost 0 bases and 10 bases, there was a span of 19 bases. The CDR3 is made up of 15 amino acids. The CDR3 loop reads CSVEEADSHSYEQFF. In DNA, the CDR3 is TGCAGCGTTGAAGAAGCAGACTCCCACTCCTACGAGCAGTTCTTC.

This clonotype was counted a few times. Possible read error: a much larger clone is one base away. The J gene is TRBJ2-7, the V gene TRBV20-1, with D maybe TRBD1 (8 bases). In germline, CDR1 is DFQATT, CDR2 SNEGSKA (reference sequence). Trimming cost V 5 bases and J 7 bases, with 24 bases left between them. CDR3 length equals 15 residues. The CDR3 here is CSAGGDRRLIVEQYF. CDR3 DNA: TGCAGTGCTGGGGGGGACAGGCGCCTTATTGTTGAGCAGTACTTC.

This clonotype has more than one count but fewer than ten. This chain links TRBV7-2 with TRBJ1-2; D is unclear. There are 15 residues in the CDR3. V was trimmed by 1 base and J by 2 bases, leaving 11 bases between them. CDR1 is SGHTA, CDR2 FQGNSA, per germline. CDR3 protein: CASSLVHRTNYGYTF. As DNA, the CDR3 is TGTGCCAGCAGCTTAGTACACAGAACAAACTATGGCTACACCTTC.

Here the CDR3 reads CAIGSRRPDTQYF. In DNA form, the CDR3 reads TGTGCCATAGGTAGCCGGAGGCCAGATACGCAGTATTTT. V and J are TRBV10-3 and TRBJ2-3; tentative D call: TRBD2 (5 bases). The CDR3 is made up of 13 amino acids. Germline CDR1 reads ENHRY; CDR2 reads SYGVKD. Deletions cut 9 bases from V and 4 bases from J, with 14 bases between.

This clonotype appeared many times. The chain links TRBV5-1 to TRBJ2-5; 14 bases are a match to TRBD2. V dropped 0 bases and J dropped 4; count of bases not matched to a gene: 2. Germline V gene data show CDR1 as SGHRS and CDR2 as YFSETQ. CDR3 length equals 16 residues. This CDR3 is CASSLAGTSGRETQYF. The CDR3 DNA reads as TGCGCCAGCAGCTTGGCCGGGACTAGCGGGAGAGAGACCCAGTACTTC. Variable domain in full (rest from reference TRBV5-1 and TRBJ2-5): KAGVTQTPRYLIKTRGQQVTLSCSPISGHRSVSWYQQTPGQGLQFLFEYFSETQRNKGNFPGRFSGRQFSNSRSEMNVSTLELGDSALYLCASSLAGTSGRETQYFGPGTRLLVL.

This chain joins TRBV6-6 and TRBJ2-5, with 11 bases fitting TRBD1. V was pared by 6 bases and J by 5 bases, with 14 bases of the junction left unmatched. Looked up from germline, CDR1 is MNHNY and CDR2 is SVGAGI (reference sequence). The CDR3 length is 17 residues. CDR3 nucleotide sequence: TGTGCCAGCAGCTATCCAGGGGGACAGGGGGGGGCGGAGACCCAGTACTTC. It is translated as CASSYPGGQGGAETQYF.

The genes are TRBV12-3 or TRBV12-4 and TRBJ2-7; D is undetermined. The V end was cut by 4 bases, the J end by 5 bases, with 15 bases between. This CDR3 is 14 amino acids long. The CDR3 nucleotides are TGTGCCAGCAGTTCCGTATCGGGCGCCCACGAGCAGTACTTC. Translation gives CASSSVSGAHEQYF.

For this clonotype: The junction departs from germline at one end; a sequencing error may be responsible. The DNA for the CDR3 is TGCTGTGCTAGAGGTGACGCTGGGAGGACTGAAGCTTTCTTT. Protein: CCARGDAGRTEAFF. V is TRBV20-1 and J is TRBJ1-1; no definite D call. The CDR3 consists of 14 residues. Germline V gene sequence: CDR1 DFQATT, CDR2 SNEGSKA (reference sequence).

The chain combines TRBV20-1 with TRBJ1-5, with D perhaps matching TRBD1 (5 bases). This CDR3 has 15 residues. In germline, CDR1 is DFQATT, CDR2 SNEGSKA (reference sequence). Trimming stripped 0 bases from V and 2 bases from J, with 11 bases between. The CDR3 DNA reads as TGCAGTGCTAGAGAGCCGGGGGGAGGCAATCAGCCCCAGCATTTT. This codes for CSAREPGGGNQPQHF.

This rearrangement joins TRBV5-6 to TRBJ2-7, with D perhaps matching TRBD2 (5 bases). Trimming stripped 4 bases from V and 2 bases from J, with 10 bases between. CDR1 is SGHDT and CDR2 is YYEEEE in the germline V gene. This CDR3 comprises 13 residues. In DNA form, the CDR3 reads TGTGCCAGCAGCATACTAGGGACCTACGAGCAGTACTTC. Amino acid sequence: CASSILGTYEQYF. Filled out from reference TRBV5-6 and TRBJ2-7, the complete variable domain reads DAGVTQSPTHLIKTRGQQVTLRCSPKSGHDTVSWYQQALGQGPQFIFQYYEEEERQRGNFPDRFSGHQFPNYSSELNVNALLLGDSALYLCASSILGTYEQYFGPGTRLTVT.

About this clonotype: A read error may be the cause here, since a much bigger clone is one base away. V usage is TRBV7-2 and J usage is TRBJ1-2, with D uncertain. The CDR3 contains 11 residues. The germline gives CDR1 SGHTA, CDR2 FQGNSA. The V end was cut by 5 bases, the J end by 8 bases, with 9 bases between. This CDR3 is CASSGQWGYTF. CDR3 bases: TGTGCCAGCAGCGGTCAATGGGGCTACACCTTC.

This clonotype appeared many times. CDR3 sequence: CAISAGSSYNEQFF. DNA of the CDR3: TGTGCCATCAGTGCGGGGAGCTCCTACAATGAGCAGTTCTTC. V is TRBV10-3 and J is TRBJ2-1, with D tentatively TRBD2 (5 bases). The CDR3 is made up of 14 amino acids. Germline V gives CDR1 ENHRY, CDR2 SYGVKD. Between the trimmed V and J ends, which lost 4 bases and 0 bases, there was a span of 7 bases.

This clonotype was found many times. The chain combines TRBV7-6 with TRBJ2-5; TRBD2 might be the D (5 bases). V was trimmed by 0 bases and J by 2 bases, leaving 10 bases between them. CDR3 length equals 15 residues. Germline V gives CDR1 SGHVS, CDR2 FNYEAQ. CDR3 nucleotides: TGTGCCAGCAGCTTAGCGCCGAGAGGGCAAGAGACCCAGTACTTC. Protein product: CASSLAPRGQETQYF.

About this clonotype: Possible read error: a much larger clone is one base away. The V call is TRBV20-1, the J call TRBJ2-1; 7 positions agree with TRBD1. Germline CDR1 DFQATT, CDR2 SNEGSKA (reference sequence). J was trimmed by 7 bases and V by 2 bases; bases with no gene match: 2. The length of the CDR3 is 12 residues. DNA for the CDR3: TGCAGTGCTAGACGGGGACAGAATGAGCAGTTCTTC. Translating it yields CSARRGQNEQFF.

This clonotype was observed once. The genes are TRBV6-2 or TRBV6-3 and TRBJ2-4, with 8 bases fitting TRBD2. Germline CDR1 is MNHEY and CDR2 is SVGEGT. The CDR3 totals 17 residues. The V segment lost 0 bases and the J segment 13 bases; nucleotides outside the gene matches: 17. The CDR3 sequence: CASSYSISAGVNNEQYF. CDR3 DNA: TGTGCCAGCAGTTACTCGATATCAGCGGGGGTAAACAATGAGCAGTACTTC.

This clonotype was detected ten times or more. The CDR3 DNA is TGTGCCAGCAGCTTGTATACGAATGAGCAGTTCTTC. Translation: CASSLYTNEQFF. J is TRBJ2-1 and V is TRBV5-5; no definite D call. V lost 1 base, J lost 7 bases, and 6 bases lay in between. Per germline, CDR1 SGHKS and CDR2 YYEKEE (reference sequence). This CDR3 spans 12 amino acids. Full variable domain (missing parts from reference TRBV5-5 and TRBJ2-1): DAGVTQSPTHLIKTRGQQVTLRCSPISGHKSVSWYQQVLGQGPQFIFQYYEKEERGRGNFPDRFSARQFPNYSSELNVNALLLGDSALYLCASSLYTNEQFFGPGTRLTVL.

This clonotype was seen at least ten times. CDR3 loop: CASSPGGSQETQYF. For the CDR3, the DNA is TGTGCCAGCAGTCCGGGAGGGTCCCAAGAGACCCAGTACTTC. V usage is TRBV28 and J usage is TRBJ2-5; 8 nucleotides align to TRBD2. Germline-derived CDR1 and CDR2 are MDHEN and SYDVKM. The CDR3 is made up of 14 amino acids. The V segment lost 5 bases and the J segment 1 base; nucleotides outside the gene matches: 3.

This clonotype was seen many times. This chain uses TRBV7-9 with TRBJ2-7, with TRBD1 matching 7 bases. After removal of 8 bases from V and 0 bases from J, the junction contained 4 bases not matched to a gene. From germline, CDR1 is SEHNR and CDR2 FQNEAQ (reference sequence). The CDR3 consists of 13 residues. The DNA for the CDR3 is TGTGCCAGCGTCAGGGGGAACTCCTACGAGCAGTACTTC. Amino acid sequence: CASVRGNSYEQYF.

The chain uses TRBV5-1 and TRBJ2-7; D remains ambiguous. This CDR3 comprises 16 residues. V shed 0 bases and J shed 2 bases, with 15 bases lying between them. From germline, CDR1 is SGHRS and CDR2 YFSETQ. CDR3 amino acids: CASSLERLAKTYEQYF. The CDR3 coding sequence is TGCGCCAGCAGCTTGGAACGACTTGCAAAAACCTACGAGCAGTACTTC.

This clonotype was counted only a few times. This chain uses TRBV7-8 with TRBJ1-1, with D possibly matching TRBD1 (5 bases). Germline loops: CDR1 SGHVS, CDR2 FQNEAQ. The CDR3 is 14 residues long. Between the trimmed V and J ends, which lost 6 bases and 0 bases, there was a span of 11 bases. The CDR3 spells CASSMTVMNTEAFF. DNA for the CDR3: TGTGCCAGCAGTATGACAGTTATGAACACTGAAGCTTTCTTT.

This clonotype was observed at least ten times. The rearrangement links TRBV7-8 to TRBJ2-4; 9 bases agree with TRBD1. J lost 3 bases, V lost 1 base, and 7 bases had no gene match. The CDR3 length is 17 residues. From germline, CDR1 is SGHVS and CDR2 FQNEAQ. DNA of the CDR3: TGTGCCAGCAGCTTAGAACAACAGGGGGCAGGCAAAAACATTCAGTACTTC. As protein: CASSLEQQGAGKNIQYF.

V gene TRBV12-3 or TRBV12-4 combines with J gene TRBJ1-5; TRBD1 matches at 8 bases. The trim removed 5 bases at V and 0 bases at J, leaving 9 bases unmatched. The CDR3 length is 17 residues. Written as DNA, the CDR3 is TGTGCCAGCAGTCCTGGACAGGGCGAATCTAGCAATCAGCCCCAGCATTTT. It yields the protein CASSPGQGESSNQPQHF.

The chain employs TRBV20-1 and TRBJ2-7, with D tentatively TRBD1 or TRBD2 (6 bases each). With 3 bases removed from V and 6 bases from J, the gap between germline ends came to 30 bases. The CDR3 length is 18 residues. Germline V gene lookup returns CDR1 DFQATT and CDR2 SNEGSKA (reference sequence). As DNA, the CDR3 is TGCAGTGCTAGCCCACTCCAAACTCGGGGGCTGGGGAGCTCCGAGCAGTACTTC. Amino acids: CSASPLQTRGLGSSEQYF.

This clonotype was recorded once. No conserved phenylalanine or tryptophan is present at the end of the CDR3, so a read error is the likely explanation. The chain combines TRBV11-1 with TRBJ2-1; no clear D gene. Germline V gene lookup returns CDR1 SGHAT and CDR2 FQDESV (reference sequence). The CDR3 is made up of 15 amino acids. V lost 1 base and J 10 bases, leaving 17 bases between the germline ends. The CDR3 DNA follows: TGTGCCAGCAGCTTAGAGGGTCGATACTCCTACGAGCAGTTCGTC. Its translation is CASSLEGRYSYEQFV.

V usage is TRBV12-3 or TRBV12-4 and J usage is TRBJ1-2; D perhaps matches TRBD1 (6 bases). This CDR3 is 14 amino acids long. Trimming removed 2 bases from V and 7 bases from J, with 14 bases in between. The CDR3 DNA reads as TGTGCCAGCAGTTTAAACAGGGCGCGTGTTGGCTACACCTTC. This encodes CASSLNRARVGYTF.